This is a list of T cell receptor beta chains from one sample in a study of blood T cell repertoires in COVID-19. Only in-frame clones appear in the TCRdb table, and some are missing; sequencing was by immunoSEQ multiplex PCR. The sample carries about 320,000 clones, around 83% recorded once. The sample was peripheral blood. The receptor source for this set is a woman aged 50 to 60 with acute or convalescent COVID-19. CDR3s include the opening cysteine and the closing phenylalanine or tryptophan. Fields, in order: clone size, J gene, D gene, V gene, CDR3 protein, CDR3 DNA. A D gene is named only where the DNA matches it firmly. Some rows have no size entry. The others give once, few or many, or a class for an expanded clone.

>-|TRBJ1-5|TRBD1|TRBV7-2
CASSSPPGTGENQPQHF
TGTGCCAGCAGCTCGCCGCCAGGGACAGGGGAAAATCAGCCCCAGCATTTT
>-|TRBJ2-3|TRBD2|TRBV10-1
CASSESSGAGITDTQYF
TGCGCCAGCAGTGAGTCGTCAGGAGCGGGGATAACAGATACGCAGTATTTT
>few|TRBJ2-7|-|TRBV11-2
CARYEGHEQYF
TGTGCCAGGTACGAGGGCCACGAGCAGTACTTC
>-|TRBJ2-3|TRBD2|TRBV18
CASSPALAGVADTQYF
TGTGCCAGCTCACCAGCCCTAGCGGGGGTCGCAGATACGCAGTATTTT
>-|TRBJ1-1|-|TRBV19
CASSPQGSTEAFF
TGTGCCAGTAGTCCTCAGGGGAGCACTGAAGCTTTCTTT
>few|TRBJ2-7|-|TRBV7-2
CASSLVGQLSSYEQYF
TGTGCCAGCAGCTTAGTAGGACAGCTCAGCTCCTACGAGCAGTACTTC
>once|TRBJ1-4|-|TRBV2
CASSDLSIGGDEKLFF
TGTGCCAGCAGTGATCTGTCAATAGGGGGGGACGAAAAACTGTTTTTT
>-|TRBJ1-6|-|TRBV10-3
CAIRDISSYNSPLHF
TGTGCCATACGGGACATTAGCTCCTATAATTCACCCCTCCACTTT
>-|TRBJ1-4|-|TRBV7-2
CASSLDRGFFNEKLFF
TGTGCCAGCAGCTTAGATAGGGGCTTCTTTAATGAAAAACTGTTTTTT
>-|TRBJ1-3|TRBD1|TRBV3-1/TRBV3-2
CASRVGQRYPGNTIYF
TGTGCCAGCAGAGTGGGACAGCGTTATCCTGGAAACACCATATATTTT
>-|TRBJ1-5|-|TRBV2
CASSRQEGQPQHF
TGTGCCAGCAGTAGACAGGAAGGTCAGCCCCAGCATTTT
>-|TRBJ1-5|-|TRBV28
CASSLGGGGDNQPQHF
TGTGCCAGCAGTTTAGGGGGCGGGGGAGACAATCAGCCCCAGCATTTT
>-|TRBJ2-1|TRBD2|TRBV6-2/TRBV6-3
CASSLGLAGSYNEQFF
TGTGCCAGCAGTCTGGGACTAGCGGGATCCTACAATGAGCAGTTCTTC
>-|TRBJ1-6|-|TRBV27
CASLNLGGYNSPLHF
TGTGCCAGCCTCAATCTGGGGGGGTATAATTCACCCCTCCACTTT
>-|TRBJ1-5|-|TRBV7-8
CASSSRQHSNQPQHF
TGTGCCAGCAGCTCAAGACAGCATAGCAATCAGCCCCAGCATTTT
>-|TRBJ1-1|-|TRBV27
CASSPYPRTEAFF
TGTGCCAGCAGTCCCTACCCGCGGACTGAAGCTTTCTTT
>-|TRBJ2-7|-|TRBV7-2
CASSFRRDTLYEQYF
TGTGCCAGCAGCTTCCGCCGGGACACCCTCTACGAGCAGTACTTC
>-|TRBJ2-1|TRBD2|TRBV4-2
CASSQQAGGVDEQFF
TGTGCCAGCAGCCAACAAGCGGGGGGTGTCGATGAGCAGTTCTTC
>-|TRBJ1-4|-|TRBV7-2
CASSLGVLNEKLFF
TGTGCCAGCAGCTTAGGAGTCCTTAATGAAAAACTGTTTTTT